The next 17 T cell receptor beta chains were all read from a single sample in a study of human T cells and chemical hapten exposure. TCRdb fed the RACE reads into MiXCR, producing one record per CDR3 protein. The sample contains about 93,000 distinct CDR3 sequences, around 7.9% of which appear only once. Stated time point: pre-sensitization, week 0. Indicated treatment: therapeutic diphenylcyclopropenone sensitization with weekly scalp DPC. The material was whole blood, obtained in connection with sensitization to the hapten diphenylcyclopropenone (DPC). The source of these receptors is a man aged 40-49 years with alopecia areata. Some clones in this sample may be carry-over from other donors' samples.

V and J are TRBV10-3 and TRBJ1-1; TRBD1 aligns across 9 bases. CDR1 is ENHRY, CDR2 SYGVKD, per germline. After removal of 6 bases from V and 0 bases from J, the junction contained 5 bases not matched to a gene. CDR3 length: 15 amino acids. The CDR3 loop is CAIRGQGGMNTEAFF. CDR3 DNA sequence: TGTGCCATCAGGGGACAGGGCGGGATGAACACTGAAGCTTTCTTT.

A few counts support this clonotype. J is TRBJ2-2 and V is TRBV24-1; TRBD1 aligns across 7 bases. The V and J ends lost 0 bases and 0 bases, in that order; junction bases with no gene match: 3. CDR1 is KGHDR and CDR2 is SFDVKD in the germline V gene. The CDR3 consists of 17 residues. Here the CDR3 DNA reads TGTGCCACCAGTGATTTGTCGGACAGGACGAACACCGGGGAGCTGTTTTTT. It codes for CATSDLSDRTNTGELFF.

The chain uses TRBV7-2 and TRBJ2-7, with 7 nucleotides matching TRBD2. Per germline, CDR1 SGHTA and CDR2 FQGNSA. The CDR3 has 15 residues. J was trimmed by 1 base and V by 3 bases; bases with no gene match: 6. The CDR3 is CASSLSGTGSYEQYV. DNA for the CDR3: TGTGCCAGCAGCTTGAGCGGGACTGGGTCCTACGAGCAGTACGTC.

This chain connects TRBV7-9 to TRBJ1-5; 7 bases agree with TRBD1. The junction had 5 bases not matched to a gene; V was cut back by 4 bases and J by 2 bases. This CDR3 has 15 residues. The germline gives CDR1 SEHNR, CDR2 FQNEAQ (reference sequence). CDR3 amino acids: CASSSGGGGNQPQHF. CDR3 sequence (DNA): TGTGCCAGCAGCTCAGGGGGTGGGGGCAATCAGCCCCAGCATTTT.

This clonotype was seen many times. The chain employs TRBV7-2 and TRBJ1-6, with 7 positions matching TRBD1. V was pared by 4 bases and J by 8 bases, with 8 bases of the junction left unmatched. Germline V CDR1 and CDR2: SGHTA, FQGNSA. This CDR3 comprises 15 residues. CDR3 protein: CASSSGGQTYSPLHF. The CDR3 bases are TGTGCCAGCAGCTCAGGGGGACAGACTTATTCACCCCTCCACTTT. Combining the CDR3 with reference TRBV7-2 and TRBJ1-6 gives the whole variable domain GAGVSQSPSNKVTEKGKDVELRCDPISGHTALYWYRQSLGQGLEFLIYFQGNSAPDKSGLPSDRFSAERTGGSVSTLTIQRTQQEDSAVYLCASSSGGQTYSPLHFGNGTRLTVT.

The rearrangement links TRBV7-3 to TRBJ2-1, with a possible D match to TRBD2 (5 bases). V was trimmed by 2 bases and J by 1 base, leaving 12 bases between them. Germline CDR1 SGHTA, CDR2 FQGTGA. This CDR3 spans 16 amino acids. CDR3 amino acids: CASSLYEGASYNEQFF. DNA for the CDR3: TGTGCCAGCAGCTTATACGAGGGCGCATCCTACAATGAGCAGTTCTTC.

This clonotype was counted ten times or more. The CDR3: CASSPQGGGYGYTF. The CDR3 coding sequence is TGTGCCAGCAGCCCACAGGGGGGCGGCTATGGCTACACCTTC. This chain joins TRBV5-4 and TRBJ1-2; 8 bases are a match to TRBD1. Per germline, CDR1 SGHNT and CDR2 YYREEE (reference sequence). V shed 4 bases and J 4 bases; nucleotides not matched to a gene: 6. This CDR3 is built from 14 residues.

This chain joins TRBV9 and TRBJ2-2; D gene ambiguous. The CDR3 has 15 amino acids. The germline V gene has CDR1 SGDLS and CDR2 YYNGEE. Trimming took off 1 base at V and 1 base at J, with 8 bases between the two ends. DNA of the CDR3: TGTGCCAGCAGCGTATTAAGCATGAACACCGGGGAGCTGTTTTTT. This translates into CASSVLSMNTGELFF.

This clonotype has a count of ten or more. This rearrangement joins TRBV7-2 to TRBJ2-7; 11 nucleotides match TRBD2. This CDR3 spans 12 amino acids. Germline V CDR1 and CDR2: SGHTA, FQGNSA. CDR3 coding DNA: TGTGCCAGCAGCCTAGCGGGGGGCGAGCAGTACGTC. Translated: CASSLAGGEQYV.

On this clonotype itself: Relative to the germline gene, one junction end is altered; a read error may explain this. This chain connects TRBV6-2 or TRBV6-3 to TRBJ2-2; D might be TRBD1 or TRBD2, each matching 5 bases. The CDR3 has 11 residues. CDR1 MNHEY and CDR2 SVGEGT come from the germline V gene. The CDR3 loop reads CASSQGGQLFF. Written as DNA, the CDR3 is TGTGCCAGCAGTCAGGGCGGGCAGCTGTTTTTT.

This clonotype was counted many times. The CDR3 bases are TGCGCCAGCAGCCAGCGGGGTCGGGATAATGAAAAACTGTTTTTT. As protein: CASSQRGRDNEKLFF. V and J are TRBV4-3 and TRBJ1-4; no definite D call. Germline assignment: CDR1 LGHNA and CDR2 YSLEER. V shed 3 bases and J shed 4 bases, with 12 bases lying between them. The CDR3 is made up of 15 amino acids.

The chain recombines TRBV20-1 with TRBJ2-5; D assignment may be TRBD1 or TRBD2 (5 bases each). V lost 1 base, J lost 4 bases, and 16 bases lay in between. This CDR3 comprises 15 residues. CDR1 and CDR2 from the germline V gene are DFQATT and SNEGSKA (reference sequence). In DNA form, the CDR3 reads TGCAGTGCTAGAGGAACTAGGGACGAAAGAGAGACCCAGTACTTC. Its translation: CSARGTRDERETQYF.

This clonotype appeared a few times. The chain has TRBV7-3 and TRBJ2-2; 10 positions match TRBD2. Per germline, CDR1 SGHTA and CDR2 FQGTGA. The CDR3 is made up of 15 amino acids. V shed 4 bases, J shed 2 bases, and the junction held 1 base outside the gene matches. The CDR3 here is CASSSLAGNTGELFF. Here the CDR3 DNA reads TGTGCCAGCAGCTCACTAGCGGGAAACACCGGGGAGCTGTTTTTT.

The chain employs TRBV6-2 or TRBV6-3 and TRBJ2-1; D gene ambiguous. The CDR3 contains 11 residues. Germline CDR1 and CDR2: MNHEY and SVGEGT. The V end lost 5 bases, the J end lost 10 bases, and 9 bases lay between the germline ends. CDR3 amino acids: CASSEGWEQFF. DNA for the CDR3: TGTGCCAGCAGTGAAGGTTGGGAGCAGTTCTTC.

This clonotype appeared a few times. The chain carries TRBV6-6 and TRBJ1-3; tentatively, D is TRBD1 (6 bases). The CDR3 has 14 amino acids. V gave up 5 bases and J gave up 0 bases, with 8 bases separating them. CDR1 is MNHNY, CDR2 SVGAGI, per germline (reference sequence). The CDR3 is CASSRQDSGNTIYF. In DNA, the CDR3 is TGTGCCAGCAGTCGACAGGACTCTGGAAACACCATATATTTT.

A few counts support this clonotype. The gene calls are TRBV5-1 and TRBJ2-7; no definite D call. The V end was cut by 0 bases, the J end by 6 bases, with 4 bases between. Germline assignment: CDR1 SGHRS and CDR2 YFSETQ. This CDR3 contains 11 residues. CDR3 nucleotide sequence: TGCGCCAGCAGCTTGGACCGCGAGCAGTACTTC. This encodes CASSLDREQYF.

This clonotype was seen a few times. The V call is TRBV10-3, the J call TRBJ2-1, with 8 positions matching TRBD2. V lost 3 bases, J lost 10 bases, and 8 bases stayed unmatched. The germline gives CDR1 ENHRY, CDR2 SYGVKD. The length of the CDR3 is 14 residues. The CDR3 protein is CAISESGSPQEQFF. Here the CDR3 DNA reads TGTGCCATCAGTGAAAGCGGGAGCCCGCAGGAGCAGTTCTTC.